What follows are 7 T cell receptor beta chains derived from one specimen sequenced in a study of CD8 T cells in Susac syndrome. Reverse transcription used roughly 0.5 to 1 ug RNA and random hexamers. TCRdb reprocessed the immunoSEQ multiplex PCR reads via MiXCR and lists one record per CDR3 protein. The data contain 75,000 to 100,000 distinct CDR3 sequences, 94% of them singletons. The sequenced sample consisted of CD8+ T cells from PBMCs. The receptors stem from a human donor with Susac syndrome.

This chain joins TRBV21-1 and TRBJ2-7; the DNA was not compared with TRBD2, the D call given in the table. TRBV21-1 is a documented pseudogene. The CDR3 loop spans 22 amino acids. The DNA of the CDR3 is TGTGCCAGCCGCACCAAACACACTAGCGGGAGGCCTGAGAAACCAAGCTCCTACGAGCAGTACTTC. Its protein is CASRTKHTSGRPEKPSSYEQYF.

This CDR3 reads CASSPGQGSEKLFF. The CDR3 nucleotides are TGTGCCAGCAGTCCGGGACAGGGTTCTGAAAAACTGTTTTTT. V gene TRBV12-3 or TRBV12-4 combines with J gene TRBJ1-4; TRBD1 matches at 9 bases. This CDR3 is 14 amino acids long. The junction had 5 bases not matched to a gene; V was cut back by 5 bases and J by 7 bases.

The chain links TRBV6-5 to TRBJ2-1; TRBD2 matches 9 bases. V lost 6 bases to trimming and J lost 6 bases; unmatched junction nucleotides: 9. CDR1 is MNHEY, CDR2 SVGAGI, per germline. The CDR3 runs to 15 residues. For the CDR3, the DNA is TGTGCCAGCAGCACCGGGACTAGCACGGGCAATGAGCAGTTCTTC. It codes for CASSTGTSTGNEQFF.

This chain connects TRBV3-1 to TRBJ2-7; no clear D. V dropped 0 bases and J dropped 6 bases, with 12 bases sitting between them. Germline V gives CDR1 LGHDT, CDR2 YNNKEL (reference sequence). The CDR3 is 14 residues long. CDR3 amino acids: CASSQETNGAEQYF. CDR3 DNA sequence: TGTGCCAGCAGCCAAGAAACCAACGGAGCCGAGCAGTACTTC.

The chain is built from TRBV27 and TRBJ2-1; 10 bases agree with TRBD1. Per germline, CDR1 MNHEY and CDR2 SMNVEV (reference sequence). This CDR3 has 10 residues. The CDR3 spells CATGGYEQFF. In nucleotides, the CDR3 is TGTGCGACAGGGGGCTATGAGCAGTTCTTC.

This chain links TRBV30 with TRBJ2-1, with TRBD2 matching over 12 bases. The CDR3 extends over 17 amino acids. CDR1 and CDR2 from the germline V gene are GTSNPN and SVGIG (reference sequence). The ends lost 1 base at V and 3 bases at J; junction bases unmatched: 7. This CDR3 reads CAWSGGLAGRDYNEQFF. The CDR3 region has the DNA TGTGCCTGGAGTGGAGGACTAGCGGGGAGGGACTACAATGAGCAGTTCTTC.

The chain carries TRBV14 and TRBJ2-5; 11 nucleotides match TRBD1. Unmatched junction bases numbered 5, after V lost 4 bases and J lost 7 bases. The CDR3 sequence is 14 residues long. The V gene's germline CDR1 is SGHDN and CDR2 FVKESK. This chain's CDR3 is CASSPDRGLGTQYF. DNA for the CDR3: TGTGCCAGCAGCCCGGACAGGGGGCTTGGGACCCAGTACTTC. Full variable domain (remainder filled in from reference TRBV14 and TRBJ2-5): EAGVTQFPSHSVIEKGQTVTLRCDPISGHDNLYWYRRVMGKEIKFLLHFVKESKQDESGMPNNRFLAERTGGTYSTLKVQPAELEDSGVYFCASSPDRGLGTQYFGPGTRLLVL.